The 22 T cell receptor beta chains presented below share a single source sample, sequenced in a study of blood T cell repertoires in COVID-19 (dated by TCRdb to the early 2020s). The library was generated by the immunoSEQ multiplex PCR assay. TCRdb took over this immuneACCESS table, retaining in-frame rearrangements with V and J assigned. Such tables are incomplete; in checked studies, under half of the missing clones stem from an unresolved V gene, and the remainder is unexplained. The sample profile shows about 260,000 clones; around 89% of them were found once. Jointly, the top ten make up 4% of the sample. The specimen was peripheral blood. These receptors were taken from a man aged 55 to 70 who had recovered from COVID-19.

The chain carries TRBV6-6 and TRBJ1-6, with 9 bases aligning to TRBD1. This CDR3 contains 14 residues. The J segment lost 9 bases and the V segment lost 7 bases, leaving 7 bases of the junction unmatched. Looked up from germline, CDR1 is MNHNY and CDR2 is SVGAGI (reference sequence). The CDR3 DNA is TGTGCCAGCACCCCCAGGACAGGGGTTTCACCCCTCCACTTT. The encoded protein is CASTPRTGVSPLHF.

The rearrangement joins TRBV21-1 to TRBJ2-5; TRBD1, as called in the table, went unchecked against the DNA. TRBV21-1 is recorded as a pseudogene. This CDR3 is built from 14 residues. The CDR3 loop reads CASNLGQGKETQYF. The CDR3 DNA sequence: TGTGCCAGCAACCTAGGACAGGGCAAAGAGACCCAGTACTTC.

This clone was found a few times. This rearrangement joins TRBV25-1 to TRBJ2-5, with 7 bases identical to TRBD1. The V and J ends lost 2 bases and 5 bases, in that order; junction bases with no gene match: 11. The CDR3 length is 16 residues. Per the germline V gene, CDR1 is MGHDK and CDR2 is SYGVNS. The CDR3 DNA follows: TGTGCCAGCAGTGAAGGTAGTAGGGGGCAAGGGGAGACCCAGTACTTC. Its protein product is CASSEGSRGQGETQYF.

As for this clone: The same CDR3 is also encoded by other DNA sequences in this sample. V is TRBV27 and J is TRBJ1-2, with 8 bases identical to TRBD1. V trimming: 0 bases; J trimming: 8 bases; junction bases outside the gene matches: 8. This CDR3 is built from 15 residues. Germline assignment: CDR1 MNHEY and CDR2 SMNVEV (reference sequence). The CDR3 nucleotides are TGTGCCAGCAGTTTATCAGGACAGGGAGCAAGGGGCTACACCTTC. Protein product: CASSLSGQGARGYTF.

This sequence joins TRBV9 and TRBJ2-7, with a tentative D call TRBD2 (7 bases). This CDR3 has 16 amino acids. V gave up 1 base and J gave up 5 bases, with 19 bases separating them. Germline V gives CDR1 SGDLS, CDR2 YYNGEE. The CDR3 DNA reads as TGTGCCAGCAGCGTAAGTAGGGGGGCGCGGGAGCACGAGCAGTACTTC. Amino acids: CASSVSRGAREHEQYF.

The genes are TRBV3-1 (or the pseudogene TRBV3-2) and TRBJ2-3; 8 nucleotides align to TRBD2. The CDR3 loop spans 16 amino acids. Germline values: CDR1 LGHDT, CDR2 YNNKEL (reference sequence). The V and J ends lost 7 bases and 0 bases, in that order; junction bases with no gene match: 9. CDR3 sequence reads: CASTPVAGSSTDTQYF. The CDR3 nucleotides read TGTGCCAGCACCCCAGTAGCGGGATCTAGCACAGATACGCAGTATTTT.

The genes are TRBV10-3 and TRBJ2-7; TRBD1 matches 10 bases. CDR1 is ENHRY and CDR2 is SYGVKD in the germline V gene. The V gene end was trimmed by 6 bases and the J gene end by 2 bases; junction bases not matched to a gene: 1. This CDR3 is 13 amino acids long. Here the CDR3 DNA reads TGTGCCATCAGCGGGACAGGGGCCTACGAGCAGTACTTC. Protein sequence: CAISGTGAYEQYF.

The chain joins TRBV6-1 to TRBJ1-5; D is unclear. The CDR3 has 15 residues. Germline CDR1 and CDR2: MNHNS and SASEGT. Trimming cost V 3 bases and J 0 bases, with 9 bases left between them. The CDR3 bases are TGTGCCAGCAGTGATGGGCAGCTTAGCAATCAGCCCCAGCATTTT. It encodes CASSDGQLSNQPQHF.

The chain employs TRBV7-2 and TRBJ1-6, with TRBD1 matching 7 bases. The CDR3 loop spans 14 amino acids. Germline V gives CDR1 SGHTA, CDR2 FQGNSA. Trimming took 6 bases from V and 8 from J; bases not matched to a gene: 7. The CDR3 nucleotides are TGTGCCAGCAGATCGGACAGGTGGGATTCACCCCTCCACTTT. It specifies CASRSDRWDSPLHF.

The chain combines TRBV19 with TRBJ1-2, with D possibly matching TRBD1 (6 bases). The CDR3 totals 15 residues. The germline V and J ends were trimmed by 7 bases and 3 bases, with 18 bases remaining between them. Germline-derived CDR1 and CDR2 are LNHDA and SQIVND (reference sequence). The DNA of the CDR3 is TGTGCCAGTACCCCTTCCCGGGGGGCAGACTATGGCTACACCTTC. It encodes CASTPSRGADYGYTF.

The chain carries TRBV6-5 and TRBJ1-3, with unresolved D. The ends were cut back, 6 bases at V and 2 bases at J, with 14 bases in the middle. This CDR3 is built from 15 residues. CDR1 is MNHEY, CDR2 SVGAGI, per germline. CDR3 sequence (DNA): TGTGCCAGCAGCTACAACCCCCGGGCTGGAAACACCATATATTTT. It yields the protein CASSYNPRAGNTIYF.

This chain's CDR3 is CSASLLAGFQETQYF. The CDR3 nucleotides read TGCAGTGCTAGTTTGCTAGCGGGATTTCAAGAGACCCAGTACTTC. The chain carries TRBV20-1 and TRBJ2-5, with 9 bases matching TRBD2. The CDR3 extends over 15 amino acids. The V gene end was trimmed by 3 bases and the J gene end by 2 bases; junction bases not matched to a gene: 7. Germline CDR1 reads DFQATT; CDR2 reads SNEGSKA (reference sequence).

This clone was found once. The rearrangement links TRBV4-1 to TRBJ2-3; D possibly corresponds to TRBD2 (6 bases). The CDR3 length is 19 residues. The germline V and J ends were trimmed by 0 bases and 0 bases, with 19 bases remaining between them. Germline CDR1 reads MGHRA; CDR2 reads YSYEKL. The CDR3 DNA reads TGCGCCAGCAGCCAAGATCGTGGGTCAGTCAGCGGGAGCACAGATACGCAGTATTTT. Translation: CASSQDRGSVSGSTDTQYF.

This sequence joins TRBV6-4 and TRBJ2-2, with 10 nucleotides matching TRBD1. The CDR3 sequence is 16 residues long. Germline V gene data show CDR1 as MRHNA and CDR2 as SNTAGT. J lost 2 bases, V lost 3 bases, and 3 bases had no gene match. The CDR3 protein is CASSDWDRGNTGELFF. The CDR3 DNA reads TGTGCCAGCAGTGATTGGGACAGGGGTAACACCGGGGAGCTGTTTTTT.

This clone was seen once. This chain connects TRBV9 to TRBJ1-3; D is unclear. This CDR3 has 17 amino acids. The germline V gene encodes CDR1 SGDLS and CDR2 YYNGEE. V gave up 0 bases and J gave up 0 bases, with 13 bases separating them. For the CDR3, the DNA is TGTGCCAGCAGCGTAGCACTGGGCTTGAGCTCTGGAAACACCATATATTTT. It is translated as CASSVALGLSSGNTIYF.

The V call is TRBV29-1, the J call TRBJ1-2, with D possibly being TRBD1 (5 bases). Germline lookup yields CDR1 SQVTM and CDR2 ANQGSEA. The CDR3 spans 11 residues. Trimming cost V 6 bases and J 5 bases, with 10 bases left between them. The CDR3 reads CSVWGGYGYTF. CDR3 nucleotides: TGCAGCGTCTGGGGCGGTTATGGCTACACCTTC.

The chain combines TRBV6-4 with TRBJ1-2; 7 bases are a match to TRBD1. V gave up 3 bases and J gave up 5 bases; unmatched junction bases: 9. The CDR3 loop spans 15 amino acids. The germline CDR1 and CDR2 sequences are MRHNA and SNTAGT. The CDR3: CASSEREGARYGYTF. The CDR3 DNA reads as TGTGCCAGCAGTGAGAGAGAGGGGGCTCGGTATGGCTACACCTTC.

The chain combines TRBV18 with TRBJ2-3, with D perhaps TRBD2 (7 bases). V lost 2 bases and J lost 4, with 19 bases in between. The length of the CDR3 is 17 residues. Germline V gene lookup returns CDR1 KGHSH and CDR2 LQKENI. The CDR3 nucleotides are TGTGCCAGCTCACCATCCTCGGGGGGCGCGGTCCCAGATACGCAGTATTTT. Its translation: CASSPSSGGAVPDTQYF.

The chain employs TRBV6-5 and TRBJ2-7, with a tentative D call TRBD2 (6 bases). The CDR3 totals 15 residues. Germline assignment: CDR1 MNHEY and CDR2 SVGAGI. V dropped 5 bases and J dropped 2 bases, with 16 bases sitting between them. The CDR3: CASSREVSPTYEQYF. CDR3 in DNA: TGTGCCAGCAGTAGGGAGGTCAGCCCAACCTACGAGCAGTACTTC.

The J gene is TRBJ1-1, the V gene TRBV30; D perhaps matches TRBD1 (5 bases). This CDR3 has 13 amino acids. V shed 0 bases and J shed 3 bases, with 8 bases lying between them. Germline-derived CDR1 and CDR2 are GTSNPN and SVGIG (reference sequence). The CDR3 coding sequence is TGTGCCTGGAGTGTTCAGGGATACACTGAAGCTTTCTTT. Protein sequence: CAWSVQGYTEAFF.

The chain joins TRBV5-1 to TRBJ2-5, with a tentative D call TRBD1 (5 bases). The CDR3 sequence is 15 residues long. Trimming stripped 1 base from V and 2 bases from J, with 12 bases between. The germline CDR1 and CDR2 sequences are SGHRS and YFSETQ. In DNA form, the CDR3 reads TGCGCCAGCAGCTTGCTTCAGGGAAATCAAGAGACCCAGTACTTC. It codes for CASSLLQGNQETQYF.

J is TRBJ1-1 and V is TRBV29-1, with TRBD1 matching 10 bases. This CDR3 is built from 15 residues. Trimming cost V 6 bases and J 4 bases; bases outside gene matches: 11. CDR1 SQVTM and CDR2 ANQGSEA come from the germline V gene. This chain's CDR3 is CSVPDRGQEGTEAFF. CDR3 DNA: TGCAGCGTCCCCGACAGGGGGCAGGAAGGCACTGAAGCTTTCTTT.